Given below is one T cell receptor beta chain in context. The target antigen is unknown. The CDR3 covers 17 residues. Germline CDR1 MNHNY, CDR2 SVGAGI (reference sequence). The data originate from a study of post-analysis software for immune sequencing data. Regarding the study as a whole: In patients, about 5 TRBV segments were more frequent than in controls, with TRBV5-6, TRBV5-1 and TRBV20-1 among them. F measure clustering grouped samples strongly by preparation batch. A significant reduction in normalized Chao1 diversity was observed in multiple sclerosis patients versus controls.

Unique molecular identifiers had been added to the TCR beta cDNA libraries. T cells numbering roughly 1 to 10 million yielded some 480,000 cDNA molecules. MiXCR, run by TCRdb on the PCR reads, gives a single entry per CDR3 protein. The sample contains roughly 870,000 distinct CDR3 sequences, about 53% of which appear only once. This receptor was taken from a girl aged 10-17 years with multiple sclerosis. The chain couples TRBV6-6 to TRBJ2-5; D is possibly TRBD1 (7 bases). The J call is uncertain, as TRBJ2-7 better fits the DNA end. The specimen was blood. The CDR3 bases are TGTGCCAGCAGTTCCGCTACCGGCGGGACAGTCTCCTACGAGCAGTACTTC. Translating it yields CASSSATGGTVSYEQYF.